What follows is one TCR beta chain and its context. Germline CDR1 SGDLS, CDR2 YYNGEE. Trimming removed 5 bases from V and 6 bases from J, with 10 bases in between. This CDR3 is 12 amino acids long. This specimen belongs to a study of T cell changes during pregnancy in multiple sclerosis. The table came from immunoSEQ multiplex PCR; TCRdb's copy has only in-frame clones and leaves some out. The table includes 70,000 to 80,000 clones, about 93% detected once. The sample was peripheral blood, taken in the first trimester of pregnancy. The chain employs TRBV9 and TRBJ2-3; D may be TRBD2 (5 bases). The clonotype was recovered from a female donor with multiple sclerosis, enrolled in a pregnancy study. As DNA, the CDR3 is TGTGCCAGCAGTTATGGCGGGGATACGCAGTATTTT. Its translation is CASSYGGDTQYF. The full variable domain, completed using reference TRBV9 and TRBJ2-3, is DSGVTQTPKHLITATGQRVTLRCSPRSGDLSVYWYQQSLDQGLQFLIQYYNGEERAKGNILERFSAQQFPDLHSELNLSSLELGDSALYFCASSYGGDTQYFGPGTRLTVL.